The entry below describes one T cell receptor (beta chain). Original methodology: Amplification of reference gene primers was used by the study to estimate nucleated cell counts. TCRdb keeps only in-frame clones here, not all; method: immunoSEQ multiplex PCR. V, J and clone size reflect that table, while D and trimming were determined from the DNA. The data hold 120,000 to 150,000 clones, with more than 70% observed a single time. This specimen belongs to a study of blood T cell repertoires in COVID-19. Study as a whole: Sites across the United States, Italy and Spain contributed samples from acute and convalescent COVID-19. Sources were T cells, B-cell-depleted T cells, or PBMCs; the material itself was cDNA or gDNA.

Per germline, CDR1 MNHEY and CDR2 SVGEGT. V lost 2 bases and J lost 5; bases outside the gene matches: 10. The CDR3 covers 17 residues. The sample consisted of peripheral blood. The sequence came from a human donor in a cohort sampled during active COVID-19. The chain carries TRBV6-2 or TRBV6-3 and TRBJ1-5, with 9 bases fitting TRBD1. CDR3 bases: TGTGCCAGCAGTTACCCCACAGGGGGCGGTCGGCATCAGCCCCAGCATTTT. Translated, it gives CASSYPTGGGRHQPQHF.